Listed below are T cell receptor beta chains from one sample, sequenced in a study of OX40 agonist ivuxolimab in advanced cancers. Using immunoSEQ multiplex PCR, the repertoire was profiled, and TCRdb retains in-frame clones only, with some absent. The sample carries around 99,000 clones, 90% recorded once. Material: CD4+ or CD8+ T cells sorted from blood, obtained in a trial of the OX40 agonist ivuxolimab. These TCRs come from an adult with an advanced solid tumor such as melanoma, head and neck, liver or kidney cancer. Both conserved end residues are part of each CDR3. The D gene is left open where the match is weak. For some rows the clone size is stated as once, few or many, or as a class when expanded; others skip it.

abundance | j_gene | d_gene | v_gene | CDR3aa | CDR3nt
- | TRBJ1-2 | TRBD1 | TRBV2 | CASSAGQGHGYTF | TGTGCCAGCAGTGCAGGACAGGGCCATGGCTACACCTTC
- | TRBJ2-7 | - | TRBV5-4 | CASSSEDGYEQYF | TGTGCCAGCAGCTCCGAGGACGGATACGAGCAGTACTTC
- | TRBJ2-5 | - | TRBV29-1 | CSVGQETQYF | TGCAGCGTTGGGCAAGAGACCCAGTACTTC
once | TRBJ1-1 | - | TRBV6-1 | CASSEPNRMNTEAFF | TGTGCCAGCAGTGAACCGAATCGTATGAACACTGAAGCTTTCTTT
- | TRBJ1-3 | - | TRBV18 | CASSPWTEGNTIYF | TGTGCCAGCTCACCATGGACAGAGGGAAACACCATATATTTT
- | TRBJ2-2 | - | TRBV10-3 | CAISLGSANTGELFF | TGTGCCATCAGTCTCGGGAGCGCGAACACCGGGGAGCTGTTTTTT
- | TRBJ2-1 | TRBD2 | TRBV5-4 | CASSLGGGMNEQFF | TGTGCCAGCAGCTTAGGCGGGGGGATGAATGAGCAGTTCTTC
- | TRBJ2-3 | - | TRBV9 | CASSAGSFSRLRGDRTDTQYF | TGTGCCAGCAGCGCGGGTTCGTTTTCACGACTACGTGGGGACCGCACAGATACGCAGTATTTT
- | TRBJ2-7 | - | TRBV27 | CASSLSGTPPYEQYF | TGTGCCAGCAGTTTATCGGGGACCCCACCCTACGAGCAGTACTTC
once | TRBJ2-7 | - | TRBV5-1 | CASSRVGQDSSYEQYF | TGCGCCAGCAGCCGGGTTGGGCAAGATAGCTCCTACGAGCAGTACTTC
- | TRBJ2-6 | - | TRBV7-3 | CASEQESSGANVLTF | TGTGCCAGCGAACAGGAGAGCTCTGGGGCCAACGTCCTGACTTTC
once | TRBJ2-5 | - | TRBV6-6 | CASSYSRVSETQYF | TGTGCCAGCAGTTACTCCCGGGTTTCGGAGACCCAGTACTTC
- | TRBJ2-2 | - | TRBV19 | CASSMRSGGSGELFF | TGTGCCAGTAGTATGCGGAGCGGCGGGTCTGGGGAGCTGTTTTTT
- | TRBJ2-1 | TRBD2 | TRBV18 | CASLGLAPLSGEQFF | TGTGCCAGCCTTGGACTAGCGCCCTTGAGTGGTGAGCAGTTCTTC
- | TRBJ2-1 | TRBD2 | TRBV19 | CASSMTSGRDEQFF | TGTGCCAGTAGTATGACTAGCGGGAGGGATGAGCAGTTCTTC
- | TRBJ1-2 | TRBD1 | TRBV2 | CASTYPGQGAKYGYTF | TGTGCCAGCACCTACCCGGGACAGGGGGCAAAATATGGCTACACCTTC
few | TRBJ1-3 | TRBD1 | TRBV7-2 | CASSLDGTGEVNAGNTIYF | TGTGCCAGCAGCTTAGATGGGACAGGGGAGGTTAACGCTGGAAACACCATATATTTT
- | TRBJ2-5 | - | TRBV5-4 | CASSLEPAGTQYF | TGTGCCAGCAGCTTGGAGCCAGCCGGGACCCAGTACTTC
- | TRBJ2-3 | - | TRBV11-2 | CASSLAGPHRYF | TGTGCCAGCAGCTTAGCGGGACCCCACCGGTATTTT
- | TRBJ2-2 | TRBD2 | TRBV11-2 | CASSFYGTSGSFTGELFF | TGTGCCAGCAGCTTCTACGGGACTAGCGGGAGTTTTACCGGGGAGCTGTTTTTT
- | TRBJ1-2 | TRBD1 | TRBV7-9 | CASSTWGQGGYTF | TGTGCCAGCAGCACATGGGGACAGGGGGGCTACACCTTC
few | TRBJ2-4 | - | TRBV2 | CASSVGQIAKNIQYF | TGTGCCAGCAGTGTCGGACAGATAGCCAAAAACATTCAGTACTTC
- | TRBJ1-6 | - | TRBV2 | CATAQGYNSPLHF | TGTGCCACGGCACAGGGCTATAATTCACCCCTCCACTTT
- | TRBJ2-3 | - | TRBV6-5 | CASSYVADTDTQYF | TGTGCCAGCAGTTACGTGGCGGACACAGATACGCAGTATTTT
- | TRBJ2-7 | - | TRBV11-2 | CASSLAMGGSFFSYEQYF | TGTGCCAGCAGCTTAGCCATGGGAGGCAGCTTCTTCTCCTACGAGCAGTACTTC
few | TRBJ1-2 | - | TRBV11-2 | CASSRLGLYGYTF | TGTGCCAGCAGCCGTTTGGGCCTCTATGGCTACACCTTC
- | TRBJ2-2 | - | TRBV27 | CASTLVALSPGELFF | TGTGCCAGCACCCTGGTAGCCCTAAGTCCCGGGGAGCTGTTTTTT
- | TRBJ1-1 | - | TRBV5-4 | CASSVGGGSNTEAFF | TGTGCCAGCAGTGTGGGTGGAGGGTCGAACACTGAAGCTTTCTTT
once | TRBJ2-7 | - | TRBV7-2 | CASSLGVGGTYEQYF | TGTGCCAGCAGCTTAGGCGTCGGCGGGACCTACGAGCAGTACTTC
- | TRBJ2-3 | TRBD2 | TRBV15 | CATSRDSPSGSGRWEVTDTQYF | TGTGCCACCAGCAGAGATAGCCCCTCCGGTAGCGGGAGGTGGGAGGTCACAGATACGCAGTATTTT
- | TRBJ2-5 | TRBD2 | TRBV5-1 | CASSSGLAGVSGETQYF | TGCGCCAGCAGCTCGGGACTAGCGGGGGTGTCTGGGGAGACCCAGTACTTC
- | TRBJ1-1 | - | TRBV27 | CASRSLPGNTEAFF | TGTGCCAGCAGGTCACTGCCAGGGAACACTGAAGCTTTCTTT
- | TRBJ2-3 | - | TRBV5-1 | CASSEDQIITQYF | TGCGCCAGCAGCGAGGACCAAATCATCACGCAGTATTTT
- | TRBJ2-7 | - | TRBV19 | CASTGRPPYEQYF | TGTGCCAGTACGGGCAGACCCCCTTACGAGCAGTACTTC
once | TRBJ2-7 | TRBD2 | TRBV6-1 | CASITSGRPYEQYF | TGTGCCAGCATCACTAGCGGGAGGCCCTACGAGCAGTACTTC
- | TRBJ1-1 | - | TRBV6-1 | CASSYRGAVTEAFF | TGTGCCAGCAGTTATCGGGGGGCAGTCACTGAAGCTTTCTTT
- | TRBJ2-1 | - | TRBV15 | CATGVGAGSTEQFF | TGTGCCACCGGAGTGGGGGCAGGGAGTACAGAGCAGTTCTTC
few | TRBJ1-1 | - | TRBV19 | CASSADSSNTEAFF | TGTGCCAGTAGTGCGGACAGCTCCAACACTGAAGCTTTCTTT
- | TRBJ2-7 | - | TRBV11-2 | CASSLVGNEQYF | TGTGCCAGCAGCTTAGTTGGGAACGAGCAGTACTTC
- | TRBJ2-7 | - | TRBV10-2 | CASSESTYEQYF | TGCGCCAGCAGTGAGTCCACATACGAGCAGTACTTC
- | TRBJ2-1 | - | TRBV11-2 | CASRVGEGYNEQFF | TGTGCCAGCAGGGTAGGTGAGGGTTACAATGAGCAGTTCTTC
- | TRBJ1-1 | - | TRBV19 | CASSLPPRGSTEAFF | TGTGCCAGTAGTCTCCCACCTCGGGGCTCCACTGAAGCTTTCTTT
once | TRBJ2-1 | - | TRBV29-1 | CSVPRVSEQFF | TGCAGCGTCCCACGGGTCTCCGAGCAGTTCTTC
- | TRBJ1-2 | - | TRBV7-3 | CASSSTPRLSGYTF | TGTGCCAGCAGCTCTACCCCCCGTCTCAGTGGCTACACCTTC
- | TRBJ2-7 | - | TRBV11-2 | CASSGGVYEQYF | TGTGCCAGCAGCGGAGGGGTCTACGAGCAGTACTTC
few | TRBJ2-7 | - | TRBV10-3 | CAISDLADQYF | TGTGCCATCAGTGACTTAGCGGACCAGTACTTC
- | TRBJ2-2 | - | TRBV7-9 | CASTYGGGTGELFF | TGTGCCAGCACCTACGGGGGAGGCACCGGGGAGCTGTTTTTT
- | TRBJ2-7 | - | TRBV28 | CASKNSYEQYF | TGTGCCAGCAAGAACTCCTACGAGCAGTACTTC
- | TRBJ1-1 | - | TRBV5-1 | CASSLEAWSTEAFF | TGCGCCAGCAGCTTGGAAGCCTGGAGCACTGAAGCTTTCTTT
- | TRBJ1-1 | - | TRBV7-8 | CASSFSLREVVNTEAFF | TGTGCCAGCAGCTTTTCTTTGCGGGAGGTGGTAAACACTGAAGCTTTCTTT
- | TRBJ1-2 | TRBD1 | TRBV11-2 | CASSIYGTAYGYTF | TGTGCCAGTAGTATATACGGGACAGCCTATGGCTACACCTTC
once | TRBJ2-1 | TRBD1 | TRBV6-5 | CASSRGQGANNEQFF | TGTGCCAGCAGTCGAGGACAGGGGGCTAACAATGAGCAGTTCTTC
- | TRBJ1-1 | - | TRBV18 | CASSTKPGDTEAFF | TGTGCCAGCTCAACCAAACCGGGGGACACTGAAGCTTTCTTT